The subject of this entry is one T cell receptor (beta chain). Antigen specificity is unknown. Patient tissue came from resections in Japan or China, 2014–2017. H&E slides confirmed each diagnosis, reviewed by two pathologists independently. Generated by immunoSEQ multiplex PCR, the TCRdb table keeps only in-frame clones and is missing some. The profile covers 7,000 or so clones, with over 70% appearing a single time and roughly a sixth taken by the ten largest. The data stem from a study of immune evolution from preneoplasia to lung adenocarcinoma. General study findings and limits: From normal lung to invasive adenocarcinoma, top clone frequencies appeared to decrease. Later-stage lesions appeared to have more T cells, more diversity, less clonality.

Source material: FFPE adjacent normal lung tissue. The origin of this receptor is a person aged 70 to 80 with lung adenocarcinoma.

CDR3 DNA: TGTGCCAGCAGTCGGACAGGGGCCCGGGGGCCCCAGCATTTT. It codes for CASSRTGARGPQHF. The rearrangement joins TRBV28 to TRBJ1-5; TRBD1 agrees at 9 bases. V was pared by 5 bases and J by 9 bases, with 8 bases of the junction left unmatched. Germline V CDR1 and CDR2: MDHEN, SYDVKM. The CDR3 is made up of 14 amino acids.